The present entry profiles one T cell receptor (beta chain) with its context. This clone was seen at least ten times. It has no known antigen specificity. No base qualities exist here, and no much larger clone lies one base off it. In the same sample, other DNA sequences code for this CDR3. This sample was included in a study of metastatic and nonmetastatic thyroid tumors (dated by TCRdb to about 2020). Some background on the complete study: The researchers compared repertoires between peripheral blood samples and tumor or nodule tissue samples from patients with malignant or benign thyroid disease. On the study overall, not on this receptor specifically: In both blood and tumor samples, TCR beta diversity was reported to be significantly higher in malignant tumors than in benign nodules.

The junction shows trimming of 4 bases on V and 1 base on J, plus 7 bases between the germline ends. CDR1 and CDR2, looked up from the germline V gene, are SGHTA and FQGTGA. From cysteine to phenylalanine, the CDR3 is 13 amino acids long. Of the read, only the CDR3 DNA is kept; its 39 bases are in frame from base 1. Before undergoing thyroid surgery, none of the patients had been given any kind of treatment. Using T-cell receptor beta sequencing, the study looked back at clinical samples from patients collected from about 2011 to 2019. The method was PCR. This sample was sequenced with an Illumina HiSeq 4000. High-throughput sequencing was used to profile the TCR beta-chain CDR3 region of every patient. For the original study's pipeline: CDR3 differences across clinicopathological groups were used to build a classifier for discriminating distant-metastatic papillary thyroid cancer patients. Repertoire diversity was assessed with the Shannon index, and tumor-blood repertoire similarity with the Morisita-Horn index. TCRdb reran the public reads through fastp at Q25 and MiXCR, keeping productive beta chains. TCRdb assigned the V and J calls; the authors' analysis was not used. Within this sample are 100,000 or so clones, with 15% of them counted one time only. Roughly 3.6% of the sample comes from the top ten.

Material: blood. This receptor chain uses TRBV7-3 and TRBJ1-1; no D gene can be assigned with confidence. This sequence was found in a female donor with papillary thyroid cancer or a benign thyroid nodule (not recorded which). Some clones in this sample may be carry-over from other donors' samples. The CDR3 reads as follows: CASSSVTNTEAFF. At the DNA level, the sequence is TGTGCCAGCAGCTCCGTGACGAACACTGAAGCTTTCTTT.